The present entry profiles one TCR beta chain with its context. The specificity of this receptor is unknown. The record has no base qualities; no much larger clone is one base away. Spanning cysteine to phenylalanine, the CDR3 consists of 14 amino acids. Only the CDR3 DNA is retained, 42 bases long and in frame from the first base. Via the germline V gene (reference sequence), CDR1 is PRHDT and CDR2 FYEKMQ. Trimming removed 5 bases from V and 6 bases from J, leaving 16 bases between the germline ends. The data were taken from a study of blood T cells in healthy people across ages (dated by TCRdb to between 2014 and 2017). About the full investigation: In model experiments, roughly one uniquely barcoded TCR beta cDNA molecule per two T cells was captured by template switching. Using deep sequencing normalized with unique cDNA molecular identifiers, the study measured how TCR beta repertoire diversity changes with age. The donors were split into four age groups: young (average about 16 years), middle-aged (around 37), aged (around 67) and long-lived (roughly 77). Donors of different ages were randomly distributed across sequencing lanes to avoid experimental bias. The study analyzed two additional independent replicas of 1 million unique cDNA reads from the same blood draw for two donors, one aged 18 to 29 and one aged 80 or older. What the research found in general, with its limitations: Conclusive comparison of naive and antigen-experienced compartments was prevented by the profiling of bulk unsorted PBMCs. As age increased, observed TCR beta diversity per million T cells dropped in a roughly linear way, and a significant reduction was already evident by age 40. There was a strong correlation between observed TCR beta diversity and the percentage of naive T cells measured by flow cytometry. Donor CMV infection status was unknown, potentially confounding age-related changes in expanded clonotypes. Compared with the aged group, the long-lived group had more naive CD4+ T cells, fewer expanded clones and increased TCR diversity, suggesting age selection. Estimates of total diversity based on one million sequenced T cells were regarded as lower bounds and as underestimates.

Systemically healthy Caucasian individuals from Russia, approximately 39 in total and aged 6 to 90 years, were included as donors. Around 9.7 milliliters of peripheral blood were collected from each donor into EDTA-treated Vacutainer tubes. Ficoll-Paque density-gradient centrifugation was used to isolate PBMCs, with at least 6.5 million obtained per sample. Total RNA was extracted from PBMCs with Trizol reagent, with at least 6 micrograms obtained per sample. For every donor, flow cytometry on a PBMC aliquot measured the percentage of naive CD45RAhigh/CD27high T cells. Library preparation used 5' RACE. Sequencing relied on an Illumina HiSeq 2500. A second roughly 6 to 11 cycle PCR used a sample-barcoded 5' primer and a J-beta primer mix. Each TCR beta cDNA molecule received a unique molecular identifier from a template-switch 5' adaptor carrying 12 random nucleotides. Each sample yielded at least 2.5 million CDR3-containing paired-end reads. First-strand cDNA synthesis was performed from all RNA using the Mint cDNA synthesis kit, with priming by a TRBC-specific oligonucleotide. Following uracil-DNA glycosylase treatment, all cDNA underwent a first 18-cycle PCR with the universal primers M1SS and BC2_uni_R. In the source study's methods: Each sample was normalized by randomly selecting 1 million high-quality reads, each carrying a distinct molecular identifier. Instead of being binned into consensus sequences, reads with shared molecular identifiers were discarded. MiTCR, set to a Q25 quality threshold and the strictest error-elimination algorithm, was used for CDR3 identification, clonotype clustering and error correction. A nonparametric unseen species model with Euler transformation was used to estimate lower-bound total TCR beta diversity. The public sequencing data were trimmed at Q25 with fastp and processed into clonotypes with MiXCR by TCRdb, which kept only in-frame beta chains. Every distinct CDR3 protein forms one entry, paired with its most common genes and DNA. TCRdb's processing, not the authors' own work, is the source of the V and J calls. The table for this sample lists some 1.6 million distinct CDR3 sequences; roughly 32% of them were counted only once. The ten largest clones represent 10% to 12% of the sample.

The sequence links TRBV13 to TRBJ1-1; the D gene is perhaps TRBD1, on 5 matching bases. Material: blood. The sequence came from a woman aged 25 to 39 in good health. The nucleotide sequence is TGTGCCAGCAGCATACGCGGGGGGAGTGCTGAAGCTTTCTTT. It translates to CASSIRGGSAEAFF.